The 25 T cell receptor beta chains in this list originate from one sample, sequenced in a study of CXCR3-negative and CXCR3-positive naive CD8 T cells. TRB cDNA was prepared as libraries by UMI-labeled 5' RACE. After re-calling the 5' RACE reads, TCRdb lists one entry per CDR3 protein, DNA absent. In all, the sample yields 45,000 to 75,000 distinct CDR3 sequences. The material sequenced was naive CXCR3- CD8+ T cells from blood. Subset specified: CD45RO-CCR7+CD27+CD95- naive CD8+ T cells lacking CXCR3 (TNR3-). These receptors all come from a human donor in good health. Some clones in this sample may be carry-over from other donors' samples.

J is TRBJ2-7 and V is TRBV23-1; the TRBD2 assignment by TCRdb is unverifiable without DNA. TRBV23-1 is an ORF, with its function uncertain. CDR3 size: 18 residues. Here the CDR3 reads CASIYRAARADNSYEQYF.

V and J are TRBV9 and TRBJ2-6. The CDR3 has 14 residues. CDR1 and CDR2 (germline): SGDLS, YYNGEE. CDR3 sequence: CASSVVGGANVLTF.

CDR3 protein: CASSRDTLGSNQPQHF. The chain carries TRBV5-5 and TRBJ1-5; TCRdb's D call of TRBD1 is untestable without DNA. Germline V gives CDR1 SGHKS, CDR2 YYEKEE (reference sequence). The CDR3 contains 16 residues.

V usage is TRBV5-1 and J usage is TRBJ2-5; the TRBD2 assignment by TCRdb is unverifiable without DNA. Germline V lookup: CDR1 SGHRS, CDR2 YFSETQ. This CDR3 spans 17 amino acids. Here the CDR3 reads CASSLIPSGRARETQYF.

J is TRBJ2-7 and V is TRBV19; TCRdb's D gene call, TRBD1, goes unchecked for lack of DNA. This CDR3 contains 14 residues. Germline V lookup: CDR1 LNHDA, CDR2 SQIVND (reference sequence). CDR3 region: CASSIQGTSYEQYF.

The V and J genes are TRBV7-2 and TRBJ2-5; TCRdb's assignment of TRBD1 cannot be checked, as there is no DNA. Looked up from germline, CDR1 is SGHTA and CDR2 is FQGNSA. The CDR3 spans 18 residues. CDR3 loop: CASSLALMGTDYQETQYF.

This rearrangement joins TRBV10-3 to TRBJ2-7; the TRBD1 assignment by TCRdb is unverifiable without DNA. CDR1 and CDR2 (germline): ENHRY, SYGVKD. The CDR3 contains 17 residues. The CDR3 region is CAISGSTGGSSGHEQYF.

V and J are TRBV29-1 and TRBJ2-1; checking the TCRdb D call of TRBD1 is not possible without DNA. This CDR3 spans 12 amino acids. Germline-derived CDR1 and CDR2 are SQVTM and ANQGSEA. The CDR3 loop reads CSVEETVHEQFF.

This sequence joins TRBV7-9 and TRBJ1-1. The CDR3 consists of 13 residues. Germline V gene sequence: CDR1 SEHNR, CDR2 FQNEAQ (reference sequence). The CDR3 protein is CASSSVLNTEAFF.

The CDR3 spells CASTMGNGELFF. The gene calls are TRBV6-2 or TRBV6-3 and TRBJ2-2. This CDR3 is 12 amino acids long. Germline V CDR1 and CDR2: MNHEY, SVGEGT.

CDR3 sequence: CSVVEGPNTGELFF. The rearrangement links TRBV29-1 to TRBJ2-2; TCRdb calls TRBD2, which cannot be checked without DNA. This CDR3 has 14 amino acids. Germline-derived CDR1 and CDR2 are SQVTM and ANQGSEA.

This sequence joins TRBV9 and TRBJ2-1; TCRdb names TRBD1, which stays unverified in the absence of DNA. Germline-derived CDR1 and CDR2 are SGDLS and YYNGEE. The CDR3 extends over 15 amino acids. CDR3: CASSDRGPPYNEQFF.

This CDR3 is CASSLGPTNEQFF. This chain links TRBV7-9 with TRBJ2-1; without DNA, the TCRdb call of TRBD1 cannot be checked. Germline V gives CDR1 SEHNR, CDR2 FQNEAQ (reference sequence). The CDR3 consists of 13 residues.

The genes are TRBV19 and TRBJ2-7. The CDR3 has 13 amino acids. CDR1 is LNHDA, CDR2 SQIVND, per germline (reference sequence). Here the CDR3 reads CASSIGETYEQYF.

The CDR3 spells CATTDPAGALAKNIQYF. The chain is built from TRBV18 and TRBJ2-4; the D gene TCRdb calls, TRBD2, cannot be checked with no DNA. CDR3 length equals 17 residues. CDR1 and CDR2 from the germline V gene are KGHSH and LQKENI. Combining the CDR3 with reference TRBV18 and TRBJ2-4 gives the whole variable domain NAGVMQNPRHLVRRRGQEARLRCSPMKGHSHVYWYRQLPEEGLKFMVYLQKENIIDESGMPKERFSAEFPKEGPSILRIQQVVRGDSAAYFCATTDPAGALAKNIQYFGAGTRLSVL.

The chain joins TRBV28 to TRBJ2-7. In germline, CDR1 is MDHEN, CDR2 SYDVKM. The CDR3 extends over 12 amino acids. The CDR3 here is CASSLGPDEQYF.

The rearrangement links TRBV5-1 to TRBJ2-3; TCRdb lists TRBD1, though no DNA is available to test this call. The CDR3 sequence is 15 residues long. Germline V gene sequence: CDR1 SGHRS, CDR2 YFSETQ. CDR3 sequence: CASSPGGVATDTQYF.

The chain carries TRBV5-1 and TRBJ2-3; there is no DNA to check the TCRdb D call of TRBD1. CDR1 is SGHRS and CDR2 is YFSETQ in the germline V gene. The length of the CDR3 is 16 residues. CDR3 region: CASSFKGAQLADTQYF.

The J gene is TRBJ2-3, the V gene TRBV5-5. The germline V gene has CDR1 SGHKS and CDR2 YYEKEE (reference sequence). CDR3 length: 15 residues. Here the CDR3 reads CASSLTAIWAGTQYF.

CDR3 sequence: CSARDGETGASFYEQYF. The chain joins TRBV20-1 to TRBJ2-7; absent DNA, TCRdb's TRBD1 call cannot be checked. The germline gives CDR1 DFQATT, CDR2 SNEGSKA (reference sequence). This CDR3 has 17 residues.

The chain uses TRBV7-9 and TRBJ2-6. The CDR3 has 18 amino acids. CDR1 is SEHNR, CDR2 FQNEAQ, per germline (reference sequence). CDR3 sequence reads: CASSLGLSVLSGANVLTF.

This chain links TRBV29-1 with TRBJ2-7; the D call of TRBD1 rests on TCRdb alone, since no DNA is present to check it. The CDR3 runs to 15 residues. Germline loops: CDR1 SQVTM, CDR2 ANQGSEA. The CDR3 loop reads CSVEVLGTGGGEQYF.

CDR3 sequence: CSVEGIQGVNEQYF. J is TRBJ2-7 and V is TRBV29-1; TCRdb reports TRBD1, a call that lacks DNA to check it against. The V gene's germline CDR1 is SQVTM and CDR2 ANQGSEA. CDR3 size: 14 residues.

The rearrangement links TRBV28 to TRBJ2-7; TCRdb outputs TRBD1, but without DNA this stays unchecked. CDR3 length: 14 amino acids. Germline loops: CDR1 MDHEN, CDR2 SYDVKM. This CDR3 is CASSILMAGWEQYF.

The chain has TRBV4-1 and TRBJ2-7; TCRdb proposes TRBD1, but this gene call is untestable without DNA. The CDR3 sequence is 15 residues long. CDR1 MGHRA and CDR2 YSYEKL come from the germline V gene. The CDR3 sequence is CASSPRQGLSYEQNF.